This entry lists 10 T cell receptor beta chains sequenced from one sample in a study of cytomegalovirus exposure and HLA in healthy donors. The PCR contained 60 Vbeta and 13 Jbeta primers. Sequencing was performed with immunoSEQ multiplex PCR; in TCRdb, only in-frame clones are kept and a portion is missing. The sample holds 120,000 to 150,000 clones, roughly 66% seen once. The sample was PBMCs. The receptors stem from a woman between 55 and 75 years old in good health and CMV-seronegative.

The chain is built from TRBV7-2 and TRBJ2-5; 9 bases map to TRBD2. Gene TRBJ2-7 matches the end of the DNA better, so the J call may be wrong. CDR1 SGHTA and CDR2 FQGNSA come from the germline V gene. This CDR3 contains 16 residues. CDR3: CASSLEGLAGNYEQYF. The DNA for the CDR3 is TGTGCCAGCTCCCTAGAAGGGCTAGCGGGAAACTACGAGCAGTACTTC.

The chain employs TRBV25-1 and TRBJ1-5; perhaps TRBD1 as D (6 bases). The CDR3 consists of 14 residues. Germline V CDR1 and CDR2: MGHDK, SYGVNS. The germline V and J ends were trimmed by 4 bases and 2 bases, with 9 bases remaining between them. CDR3 loop: CASSAAGGNQPQHF. Here the CDR3 DNA reads TGTGCCAGCAGTGCGGCAGGGGGCAATCAGCCCCAGCATTTT.

The chain joins TRBV5-1 to TRBJ2-2; 7 positions match TRBD1. With 0 bases clipped from V and 5 bases from J, the junction kept 7 bases outside the gene matches. The CDR3 extends over 16 amino acids. CDR1 is SGHRS, CDR2 YFSETQ, per germline. The CDR3 protein is CASSLGSGGQTGELFF. Written as DNA, the CDR3 is TGCGCCAGCAGCTTGGGTTCTGGGGGACAGACCGGGGAGCTGTTTTTT.

V gene TRBV7-2 combines with J gene TRBJ2-2; maybe TRBD1 (6 bases). This CDR3 is built from 16 residues. Trimming removed 4 bases from V and 4 bases from J, with 16 bases in between. Germline CDR1 SGHTA, CDR2 FQGNSA. This CDR3 is CASSSRGASGTGELFF. CDR3 bases: TGTGCCAGCAGCTCCAGGGGCGCCTCCGGCACCGGGGAGCTGTTTTTT.

The gene calls are TRBV10-1 and TRBJ2-5, with unresolved D. The J call is in doubt because the DNA end fits TRBJ2-7 better. There are 14 residues in the CDR3. The germline V gene encodes CDR1 WNHNN and CDR2 SYGVQD (reference sequence). CDR3 amino acids: CASSDLDSSYEQYF. The CDR3 nucleotides read TGCGCCAGCAGTGACTTGGATAGCTCCTACGAGCAGTACTTC.

The J gene is TRBJ1-4, the V gene TRBV10-1; TRBD1 is a possible D gene (6 bases). The V end lost 0 bases, the J end lost 8 bases, and 22 bases lay between the germline ends. The length of the CDR3 is 18 residues. Germline CDR1 reads WNHNN; CDR2 reads SYGVQD (reference sequence). CDR3: CASSESTKGGRGEEKLFF. The CDR3 nucleotides read TGCGCCAGCAGTGAGTCCACGAAGGGGGGGCGAGGAGAGGAAAAACTGTTTTTT.

CDR3 amino acids: CASSLFGETQYF. In DNA form, the CDR3 reads TGTGCCAGCAGCTTATTCGGGGAGACCCAGTACTTC. The chain combines TRBV7-7 with TRBJ2-5; no clear D gene. This CDR3 comprises 12 residues. Germline CDR1 and CDR2: SSHAT and FNYEAQ (reference sequence). V shed 2 bases and J shed 5 bases, with 6 bases lying between them.

The V and J genes are TRBV19 and TRBJ1-2; TRBD1 is a possible D gene (5 bases). Looked up from germline, CDR1 is LNHDA and CDR2 is SQIVND (reference sequence). V was trimmed by 3 bases and J by 0 bases, leaving 8 bases between them. CDR3 length: 14 residues. CDR3 protein: CASSMAGPNYGYTF. The DNA for the CDR3 is TGTGCCAGTAGTATGGCAGGGCCTAACTATGGCTACACCTTC.

The chain employs TRBV19 and TRBJ2-1; TRBD1 aligns across 10 bases. In germline, CDR1 is LNHDA, CDR2 SQIVND (reference sequence). This CDR3 has 17 amino acids. The V segment lost 1 base and the J segment 6 bases; nucleotides outside the gene matches: 9. The CDR3 coding sequence is TGTGCCAGTAGTATAGCCCCCGGGACAGGGGTCGGCAATGAGCAGTTCTTC. Translation gives CASSIAPGTGVGNEQFF.

The chain employs TRBV6-5 and TRBJ1-1; D ambiguous. V was pared by 2 bases and J by 5 bases, with 15 bases between. The CDR3 consists of 15 residues. Germline lookup yields CDR1 MNHEY and CDR2 SVGAGI. The CDR3 DNA reads TGTGCCAGCAGTTACGAGCCCCTGAGGATAACTGAAGCTTTCTTT. Translated, it gives CASSYEPLRITEAFF.